The clone carrying this TCR beta chain came up many times. What it binds is not known. Sequencing was performed with immunoSEQ multiplex PCR; in TCRdb, only in-frame clones are kept and a portion is missing. The sample has 90,000 to 120,000 clones, approximately 78% seen once. The record originates from a study of T cell clones after liver transplantation. Study background: Patients counted as tolerant after at least one year off all immunosuppression, enzymes not exceeding twice normal. Timepoints were pre-transplant, pre-withdrawal, and after withdrawal was completed or failed. Broader study findings: Post-transplant time points were not standardized, so conclusions are preliminary.

CDR3 length: 11 residues. Germline values: CDR1 SGDLS, CDR2 YYNGEE. The V and J ends lost 2 bases and 13 bases respectively, with 12 bases between them. Sorting of unstimulated PBMCs yielded separate CD3+CD4+ and CD3+CD8+ fractions. The TCR was taken from a human donor who received a liver transplant. The chain links TRBV9 to TRBJ1-2; D may be TRBD1 (6 bases). The specimen comprised CD4+ T cells from blood, sampled before liver transplant. Written as DNA, the CDR3 is TGTGCCAGCAGCGTGCCACAGGGATTCACCTTC. Translated, it gives CASSVPQGFTF.